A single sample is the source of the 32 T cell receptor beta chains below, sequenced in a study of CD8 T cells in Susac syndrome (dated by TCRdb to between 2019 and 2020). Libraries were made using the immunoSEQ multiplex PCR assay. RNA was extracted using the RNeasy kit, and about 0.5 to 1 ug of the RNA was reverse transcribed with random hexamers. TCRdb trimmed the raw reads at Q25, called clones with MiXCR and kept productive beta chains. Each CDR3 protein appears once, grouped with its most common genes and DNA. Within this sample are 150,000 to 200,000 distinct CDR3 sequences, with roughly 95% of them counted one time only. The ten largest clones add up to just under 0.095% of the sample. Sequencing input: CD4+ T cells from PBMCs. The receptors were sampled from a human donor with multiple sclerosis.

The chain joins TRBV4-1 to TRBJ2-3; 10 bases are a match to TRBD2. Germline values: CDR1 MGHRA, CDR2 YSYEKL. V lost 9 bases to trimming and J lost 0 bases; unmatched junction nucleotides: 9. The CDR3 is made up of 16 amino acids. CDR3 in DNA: TGCGCCAGTCGGCCCCAAGCGGGAGGGAGCACAGATACGCAGTATTTT. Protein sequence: CASRPQAGGSTDTQYF.

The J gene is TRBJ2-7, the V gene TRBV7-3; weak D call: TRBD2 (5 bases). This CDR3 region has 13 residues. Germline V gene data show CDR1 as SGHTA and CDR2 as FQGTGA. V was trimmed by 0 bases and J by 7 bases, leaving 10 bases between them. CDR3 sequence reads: CASSLTGEREQYF. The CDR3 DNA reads TGTGCCAGCAGCTTAACTGGGGAGAGGGAGCAGTACTTC.

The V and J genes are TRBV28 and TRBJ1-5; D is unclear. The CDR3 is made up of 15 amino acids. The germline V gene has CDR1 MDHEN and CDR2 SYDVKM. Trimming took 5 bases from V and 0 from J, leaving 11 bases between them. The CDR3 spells CASSPPGSSNQPQHF. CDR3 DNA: TGTGCCAGCAGTCCCCCCGGATCTAGCAATCAGCCCCAGCATTTT. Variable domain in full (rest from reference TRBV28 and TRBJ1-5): DVKVTQSSRYLVKRTGEKVFLECVQDMDHENMFWYRQDPGLGLRLIYFSYDVKMKEKGDIPEGYSVSREKKERFSLILESASTNQTSMYLCASSPPGSSNQPQHFGDGTRLSIL.

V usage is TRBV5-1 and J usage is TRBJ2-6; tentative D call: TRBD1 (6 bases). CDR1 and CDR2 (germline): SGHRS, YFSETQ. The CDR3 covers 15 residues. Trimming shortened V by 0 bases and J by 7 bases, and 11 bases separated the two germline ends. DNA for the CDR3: TGCGCCAGCAGCTTGGGGGCAGGGGAAGCCAACGTCCTGACTTTC. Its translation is CASSLGAGEANVLTF. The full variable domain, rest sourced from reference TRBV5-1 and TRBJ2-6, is KAGVTQTPRYLIKTRGQQVTLSCSPISGHRSVSWYQQTPGQGLQFLFEYFSETQRNKGNFPGRFSGRQFSNSRSEMNVSTLELGDSALYLCASSLGAGEANVLTFGAGSRLTVL.

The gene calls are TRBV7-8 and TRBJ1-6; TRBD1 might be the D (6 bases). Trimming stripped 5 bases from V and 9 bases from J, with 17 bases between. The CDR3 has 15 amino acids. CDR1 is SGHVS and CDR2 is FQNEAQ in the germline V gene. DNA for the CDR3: TGTGCCAGCAGCACAGAAGAGGGGGGGAGTTCACCCCTCCACTTT. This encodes CASSTEEGGSSPLHF.

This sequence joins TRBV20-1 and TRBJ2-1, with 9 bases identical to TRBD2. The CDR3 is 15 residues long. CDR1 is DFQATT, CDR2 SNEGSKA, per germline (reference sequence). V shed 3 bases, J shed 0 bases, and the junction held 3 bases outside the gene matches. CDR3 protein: CSASRSGSSYNEQFF. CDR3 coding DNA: TGCAGTGCTAGTCGTAGCGGGAGCTCCTACAATGAGCAGTTCTTC.

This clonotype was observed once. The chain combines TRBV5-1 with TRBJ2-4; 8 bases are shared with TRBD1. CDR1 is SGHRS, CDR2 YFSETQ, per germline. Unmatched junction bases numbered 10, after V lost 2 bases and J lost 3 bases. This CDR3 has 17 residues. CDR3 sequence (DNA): TGCGCCAGCAGCTTAATTCCAGGGGGCGAGGGCAAAAACATTCAGTACTTC. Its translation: CASSLIPGGEGKNIQYF.

The CDR3 DNA reads TGCAGTGCTAGAGATCGGGGCCGAGGAACTGAAGCTTTCTTT. As protein: CSARDRGRGTEAFF. The V call is TRBV20-1, the J call TRBJ1-1; tentatively, D is TRBD1 (5 bases). Trimming left V 0 bases short and J 5 bases short, with 13 bases between. Germline assignment: CDR1 DFQATT and CDR2 SNEGSKA (reference sequence). The CDR3 is made up of 14 amino acids.

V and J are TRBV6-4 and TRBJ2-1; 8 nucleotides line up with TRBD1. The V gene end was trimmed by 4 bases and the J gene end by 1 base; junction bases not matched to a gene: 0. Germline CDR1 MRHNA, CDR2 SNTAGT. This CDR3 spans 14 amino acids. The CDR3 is CASSGTGSYNEQFF. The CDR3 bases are TGTGCCAGCAGTGGGACAGGGTCCTACAATGAGCAGTTCTTC.

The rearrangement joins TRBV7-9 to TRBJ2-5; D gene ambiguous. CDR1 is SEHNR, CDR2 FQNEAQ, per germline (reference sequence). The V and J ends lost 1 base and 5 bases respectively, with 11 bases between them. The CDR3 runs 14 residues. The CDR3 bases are TGTGCCAGCAGCTTAGGGGGATCCGGGGAGACCCAGTACTTC. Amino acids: CASSLGGSGETQYF. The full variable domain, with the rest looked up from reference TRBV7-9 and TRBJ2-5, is DTGVSQNPRHKITKRGQNVTFRCDPISEHNRLYWYRQTLGQGPEFLTYFQNEAQLEKSRLLSDRFSAERPKGSFSTLEIQRTEQGDSAMYLCASSLGGSGETQYFGPGTRLLVL.

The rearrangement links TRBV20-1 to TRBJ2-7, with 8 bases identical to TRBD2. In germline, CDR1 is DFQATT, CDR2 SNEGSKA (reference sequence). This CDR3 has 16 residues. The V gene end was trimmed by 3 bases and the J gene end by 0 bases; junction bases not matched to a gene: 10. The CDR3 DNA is TGCAGTGCTAGCCCACTTTCGGGGGGGAGCTCCTACGAGCAGTACTTC. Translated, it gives CSASPLSGGSSYEQYF.

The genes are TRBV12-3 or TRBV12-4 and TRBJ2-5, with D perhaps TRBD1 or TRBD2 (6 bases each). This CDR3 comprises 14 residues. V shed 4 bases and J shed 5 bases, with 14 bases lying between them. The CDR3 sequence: CASSWTAAGETQYF. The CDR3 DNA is TGTGCCAGCAGTTGGACAGCGGCGGGGGAGACCCAGTACTTC.

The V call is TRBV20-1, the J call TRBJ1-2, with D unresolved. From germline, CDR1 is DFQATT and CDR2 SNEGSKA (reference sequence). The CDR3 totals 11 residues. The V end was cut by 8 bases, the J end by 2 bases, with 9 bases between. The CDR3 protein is CSSRVNYGYTF. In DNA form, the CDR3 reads TGCAGTTCTCGTGTCAACTATGGCTACACCTTC.

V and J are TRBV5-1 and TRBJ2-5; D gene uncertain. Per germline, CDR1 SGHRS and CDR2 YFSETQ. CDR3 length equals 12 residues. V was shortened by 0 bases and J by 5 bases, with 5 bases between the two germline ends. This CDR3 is CASSLADETQYF. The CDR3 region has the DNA TGCGCCAGCAGCTTGGCGGACGAGACCCAGTACTTC.

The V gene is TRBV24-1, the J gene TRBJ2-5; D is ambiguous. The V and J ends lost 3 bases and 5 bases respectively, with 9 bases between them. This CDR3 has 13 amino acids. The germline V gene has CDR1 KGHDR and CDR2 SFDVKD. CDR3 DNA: TGTGCCACCAGTGATCCCCCGTGGGAGACCCAGTACTTC. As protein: CATSDPPWETQYF.

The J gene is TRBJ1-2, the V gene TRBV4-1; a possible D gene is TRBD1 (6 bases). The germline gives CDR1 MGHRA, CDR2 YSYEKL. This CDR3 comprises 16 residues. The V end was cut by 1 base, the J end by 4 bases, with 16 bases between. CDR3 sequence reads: CASSQAAGQTIYGYTF. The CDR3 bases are TGCGCCAGCAGCCAAGCAGCAGGACAGACGATCTATGGCTACACCTTC.

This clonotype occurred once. CDR3 in amino acids: CASNRKTGNTEAFF. DNA for the CDR3: TGTGCCAGCAACCGAAAGACAGGGAACACTGAAGCTTTCTTT. The chain recombines TRBV2 with TRBJ1-1, with a tentative D call TRBD1 (6 bases). Trimming took off 7 bases at V and 1 base at J, with 13 bases between the two ends. In germline, CDR1 is SNHLY, CDR2 FYNNEI. The CDR3 covers 14 residues.

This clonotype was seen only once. The CDR3 protein is CSVPERYTDTQYF. DNA of the CDR3: TGCAGCGTACCCGAGCGGTACACAGATACGCAGTATTTT. The chain is built from TRBV29-1 and TRBJ2-3, with D possibly being TRBD2 (5 bases). V was trimmed by 6 bases and J by 2 bases, leaving 12 bases between them. Per germline, CDR1 SQVTM and CDR2 ANQGSEA. This CDR3 contains 13 residues.

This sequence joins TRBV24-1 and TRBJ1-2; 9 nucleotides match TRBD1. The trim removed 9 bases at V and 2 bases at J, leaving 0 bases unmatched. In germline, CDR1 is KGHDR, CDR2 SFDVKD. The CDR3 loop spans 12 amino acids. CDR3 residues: CATGQGNYGYTF. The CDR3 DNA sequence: TGTGCCACCGGACAGGGGAACTATGGCTACACCTTC.

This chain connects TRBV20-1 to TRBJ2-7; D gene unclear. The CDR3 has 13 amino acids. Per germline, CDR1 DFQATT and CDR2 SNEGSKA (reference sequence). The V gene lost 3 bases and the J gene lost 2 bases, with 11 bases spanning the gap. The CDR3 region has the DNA TGCAGTGCTAGTTCCGCAACCACCTACGAGCAGTACTTC. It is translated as CSASSATTYEQYF.

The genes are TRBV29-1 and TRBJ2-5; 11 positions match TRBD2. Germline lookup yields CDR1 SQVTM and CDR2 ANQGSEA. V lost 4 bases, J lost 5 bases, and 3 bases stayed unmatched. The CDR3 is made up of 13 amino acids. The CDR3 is CSVGSGRAETQYF. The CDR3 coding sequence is TGCAGCGTTGGTAGCGGGAGGGCGGAGACCCAGTACTTC.

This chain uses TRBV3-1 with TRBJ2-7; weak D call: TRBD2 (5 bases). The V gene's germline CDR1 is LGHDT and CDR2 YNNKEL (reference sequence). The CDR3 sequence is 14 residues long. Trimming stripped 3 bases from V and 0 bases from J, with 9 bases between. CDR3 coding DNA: TGTGCCAGCAGCCAGACTACCCTCTCCTACGAGCAGTACTTC. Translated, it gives CASSQTTLSYEQYF.

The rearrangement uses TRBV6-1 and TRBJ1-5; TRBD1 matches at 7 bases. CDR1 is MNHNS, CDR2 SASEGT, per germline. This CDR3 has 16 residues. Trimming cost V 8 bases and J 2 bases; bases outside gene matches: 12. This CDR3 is CASVPGQFGGNQPQHF. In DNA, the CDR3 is TGTGCCAGCGTCCCGGGACAGTTTGGGGGCAATCAGCCCCAGCATTTT.

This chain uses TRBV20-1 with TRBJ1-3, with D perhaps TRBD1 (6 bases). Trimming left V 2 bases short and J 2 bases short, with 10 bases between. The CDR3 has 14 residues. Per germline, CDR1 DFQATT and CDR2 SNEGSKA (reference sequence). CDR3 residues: CSARTRGAGNTIYF. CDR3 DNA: TGCAGTGCTAGAACCAGGGGAGCTGGAAACACCATATATTTT.

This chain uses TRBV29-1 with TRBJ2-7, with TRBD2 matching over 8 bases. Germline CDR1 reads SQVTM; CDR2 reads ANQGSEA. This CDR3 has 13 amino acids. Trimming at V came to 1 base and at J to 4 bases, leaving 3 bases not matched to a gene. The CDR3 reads CSVEGLAGYEQYF. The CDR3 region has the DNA TGCAGCGTTGAAGGGCTAGCGGGTTACGAGCAGTACTTC.

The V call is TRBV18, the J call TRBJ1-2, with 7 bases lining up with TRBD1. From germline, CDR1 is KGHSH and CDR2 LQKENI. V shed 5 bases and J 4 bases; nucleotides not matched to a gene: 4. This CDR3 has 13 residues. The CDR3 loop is CASSEDRSYGYTF. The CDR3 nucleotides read TGTGCCAGCTCAGAGGACAGGAGCTATGGCTACACCTTC.

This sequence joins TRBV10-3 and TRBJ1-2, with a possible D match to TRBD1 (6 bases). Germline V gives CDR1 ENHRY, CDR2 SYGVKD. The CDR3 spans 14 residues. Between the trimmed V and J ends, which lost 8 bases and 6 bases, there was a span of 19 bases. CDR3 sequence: CAIPLRGVTDGYTF. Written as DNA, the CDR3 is TGTGCCATCCCACTAAGGGGGGTTACCGATGGCTACACCTTC.

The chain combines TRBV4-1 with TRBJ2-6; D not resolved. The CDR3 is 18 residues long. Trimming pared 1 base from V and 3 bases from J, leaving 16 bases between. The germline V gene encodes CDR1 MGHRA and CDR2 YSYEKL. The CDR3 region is CASSQGSSPFFGANVLTF. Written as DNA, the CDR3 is TGCGCCAGCAGCCAAGGAAGTAGCCCTTTCTTTGGGGCCAACGTCCTGACTTTC.

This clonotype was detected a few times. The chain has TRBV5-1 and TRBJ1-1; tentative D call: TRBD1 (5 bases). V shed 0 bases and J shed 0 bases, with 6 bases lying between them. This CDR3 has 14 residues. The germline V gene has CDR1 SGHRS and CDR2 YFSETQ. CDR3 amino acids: CASSLDRMNTEAFF. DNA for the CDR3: TGCGCCAGCAGCTTGGACAGGATGAACACTGAAGCTTTCTTT.

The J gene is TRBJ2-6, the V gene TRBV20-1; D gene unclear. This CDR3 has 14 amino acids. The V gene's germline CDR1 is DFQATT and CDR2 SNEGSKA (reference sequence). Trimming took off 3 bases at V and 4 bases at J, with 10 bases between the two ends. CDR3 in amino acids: CSASEIGGANVLTF. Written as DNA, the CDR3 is TGCAGTGCTAGCGAGATTGGCGGGGCCAACGTCCTGACTTTC.

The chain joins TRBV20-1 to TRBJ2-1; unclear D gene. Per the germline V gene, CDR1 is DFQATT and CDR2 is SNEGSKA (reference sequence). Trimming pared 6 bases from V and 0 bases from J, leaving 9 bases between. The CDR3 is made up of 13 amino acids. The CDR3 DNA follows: TGCAGTGCCCCGAGTATCTCCTACAATGAGCAGTTCTTC. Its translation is CSAPSISYNEQFF.

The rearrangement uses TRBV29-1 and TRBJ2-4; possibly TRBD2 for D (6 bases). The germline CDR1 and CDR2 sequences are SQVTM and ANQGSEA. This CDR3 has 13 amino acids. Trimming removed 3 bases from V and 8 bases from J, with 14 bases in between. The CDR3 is CSVEPPGGDIQYF. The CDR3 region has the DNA TGCAGCGTTGAGCCCCCCGGGGGAGACATTCAGTACTTC.